Listed below are T cell receptor beta chains from one sample, sequenced in a study of radiotherapy plus CTLA-4 blockade in lung cancer. TCRdb keeps only in-frame clones here, not all; method: immunoSEQ multiplex PCR. The sample holds around 99,000 clones, about 86% seen once. The sequencing here drew on peripheral blood, taken from a patient treated with radiotherapy plus ipilimumab. These receptors all stem from a human donor with non-small cell lung cancer that progressed on radiotherapy plus ipilimumab. The CDR3 runs from the conserved cysteine through the conserved F or W. A D gene is named only where the DNA matches it firmly. Clone size is not always given. Where it is, it says once, few, many or a class for expanded clones.

D gene: TRBD2; V gene: TRBV5-4; clone size: .; J gene: TRBJ2-2; CDR3 protein: CASSFGLAGSTGELFF; CDR3 DNA: TGTGCCAGCAGCTTCGGACTAGCGGGAAGCACCGGGGAGCTGTTTTTT
D gene: .; V gene: TRBV6-1; clone size: .; J gene: TRBJ1-5; CDR3 protein: CASSEGVIGVGQPQHF; CDR3 DNA: TGTGCCAGCAGTGAAGGGGTTATCGGGGTGGGGCAGCCCCAGCATTTT
D gene: .; V gene: TRBV18; clone size: .; J gene: TRBJ1-2; CDR3 protein: CASSPQNRDNYGYTF; CDR3 DNA: TGTGCCAGCTCCCCTCAGAACAGGGATAACTATGGCTACACCTTC
D gene: .; V gene: TRBV19; clone size: .; J gene: TRBJ1-1; CDR3 protein: CASSMAASEAFF; CDR3 DNA: TGTGCCAGTAGCATGGCAGCCTCTGAAGCTTTCTTT
D gene: TRBD2; V gene: TRBV5-1; clone size: .; J gene: TRBJ2-3; CDR3 protein: CASSPSSGRGTDTQYF; CDR3 DNA: TGCGCCAGCAGCCCGTCTAGCGGGAGGGGCACAGATACGCAGTATTTT
D gene: TRBD1; V gene: TRBV25-1; clone size: .; J gene: TRBJ2-7; CDR3 protein: CASTSTGGEQYF; CDR3 DNA: TGTGCCAGCACATCCACAGGGGGAGAGCAGTACTTC
D gene: .; V gene: TRBV18; clone size: .; J gene: TRBJ2-5; CDR3 protein: CASSPLSTGRQETQYF; CDR3 DNA: TGTGCCAGCTCACCACTAAGCACAGGGCGACAAGAGACCCAGTACTTC
D gene: .; V gene: TRBV7-3; clone size: .; J gene: TRBJ1-2; CDR3 protein: CASSPTGRNYGYTF; CDR3 DNA: TGTGCCAGCAGCCCCACGGGGAGGAACTATGGCTACACCTTC
D gene: TRBD2; V gene: TRBV10-3; clone size: .; J gene: TRBJ2-1; CDR3 protein: CAIRTSGDNEQFF; CDR3 DNA: TGTGCCATCAGGACTAGCGGGGACAATGAGCAGTTCTTC
D gene: .; V gene: TRBV11-2; clone size: .; J gene: TRBJ2-1; CDR3 protein: CASRVTPQGRGEQFF; CDR3 DNA: TGTGCCAGCAGGGTCACCCCACAGGGACGGGGTGAGCAGTTCTTC
D gene: .; V gene: TRBV25-1; clone size: .; J gene: TRBJ1-1; CDR3 protein: CASRGNTEAFF; CDR3 DNA: TGTGCCAGCCGGGGGAACACTGAAGCTTTCTTT
D gene: TRBD1; V gene: TRBV2; clone size: .; J gene: TRBJ1-2; CDR3 protein: CARSLSVGIQGAYSYGYTF; CDR3 DNA: TGTGCCAGATCCCTTTCTGTCGGGATACAGGGGGCATATAGCTATGGCTACACCTTC
D gene: TRBD1; V gene: TRBV19; clone size: .; J gene: TRBJ1-2; CDR3 protein: CASSMARGLSGYTF; CDR3 DNA: TGTGCCAGTAGTATGGCAAGGGGGCTAAGTGGCTACACCTTC
D gene: TRBD1; V gene: TRBV10-3; clone size: .; J gene: TRBJ1-1; CDR3 protein: CASKDRGLRTEAFF; CDR3 DNA: TGTGCCAGCAAAGACAGGGGTCTACGGACTGAAGCTTTCTTT
D gene: TRBD1; V gene: TRBV19; clone size: few; J gene: TRBJ2-7; CDR3 protein: CASTGQGIDEQYF; CDR3 DNA: TGTGCCAGTACGGGACAGGGGATCGACGAGCAGTACTTC
D gene: TRBD1; V gene: TRBV23-1; clone size: few; J gene: TRBJ2-1; CDR3 protein: CASSQPRQGGGSYNEQFF; CDR3 DNA: TGCGCCAGCAGTCAACCGAGACAGGGGGGCGGCTCCTACAATGAGCAGTTCTTC
D gene: .; V gene: TRBV28; clone size: .; J gene: TRBJ1-2; CDR3 protein: CASTPFLANYGYTF; CDR3 DNA: TGTGCCAGCACACCATTCCTAGCTAACTATGGCTACACCTTC
D gene: TRBD2; V gene: TRBV5-4; clone size: .; J gene: TRBJ2-5; CDR3 protein: CASSDGTKGETQYF; CDR3 DNA: TGTGCCAGCAGCGACGGGACTAAGGGAGAGACCCAGTACTTC
D gene: .; V gene: TRBV11-3; clone size: .; J gene: TRBJ2-5; CDR3 protein: CASSPRTRGETQYF; CDR3 DNA: TGTGCCAGCAGCCCCCGGACGAGGGGGGAGACCCAGTACTTC
D gene: TRBD2; V gene: TRBV5-4; clone size: .; J gene: TRBJ2-2; CDR3 protein: CASSLPWGEGTGELFF; CDR3 DNA: TGTGCCAGCAGCCTCCCCTGGGGGGAGGGGACCGGGGAGCTGTTTTTT
D gene: TRBD2; V gene: TRBV7-9; clone size: .; J gene: TRBJ2-3; CDR3 protein: CASSLAAGVVADTQYF; CDR3 DNA: TGTGCCAGCAGCTTAGCAGCGGGAGTCGTCGCAGATACGCAGTATTTT
D gene: TRBD2; V gene: TRBV27; clone size: .; J gene: TRBJ2-3; CDR3 protein: CASSFLGLAGDETDTQYF; CDR3 DNA: TGTGCCAGCAGTTTCCTGGGACTAGCGGGAGATGAGACAGATACGCAGTATTTT
D gene: TRBD1; V gene: TRBV29-1; clone size: .; J gene: TRBJ1-1; CDR3 protein: CSVVSSGGGRTEAFF; CDR3 DNA: TGCAGCGTTGTCTCGTCAGGGGGCGGTCGAACTGAAGCTTTCTTT
D gene: TRBD2; V gene: TRBV6-6; clone size: .; J gene: TRBJ2-1; CDR3 protein: CASSPPGLAGVEQFF; CDR3 DNA: TGTGCCAGCAGTCCACCGGGACTAGCGGGAGTTGAGCAGTTCTTC
D gene: TRBD2; V gene: TRBV2; clone size: .; J gene: TRBJ2-1; CDR3 protein: CASSVRTSGYNEQFF; CDR3 DNA: TGTGCCAGCAGTGTTCGGACTAGCGGGTACAATGAGCAGTTCTTC
D gene: TRBD1; V gene: TRBV11-3; clone size: .; J gene: TRBJ1-1; CDR3 protein: CASTPGGVNTEAFF; CDR3 DNA: TGTGCCAGCACCCCAGGGGGGGTGAACACTGAAGCTTTCTTT
D gene: TRBD1; V gene: TRBV9; clone size: .; J gene: TRBJ1-2; CDR3 protein: CASSVVAGGYTF; CDR3 DNA: TGTGCCAGCAGCGTAGTGGCAGGGGGATACACCTTC
D gene: .; V gene: TRBV4-1; clone size: .; J gene: TRBJ2-7; CDR3 protein: CASSHEHGGLSYEQYF; CDR3 DNA: TGCGCCAGCAGCCACGAGCATGGGGGCCTCTCCTACGAGCAGTACTTC
D gene: .; V gene: TRBV11-3; clone size: once; J gene: TRBJ2-5; CDR3 protein: CASSLVGGGSEETQYF; CDR3 DNA: TGTGCCAGCAGCTTAGTCGGTGGGGGGAGCGAAGAGACCCAGTACTTC
D gene: .; V gene: TRBV25-1; clone size: .; J gene: TRBJ2-6; CDR3 protein: CASSGVGGGSAGANVLTF; CDR3 DNA: TGTGCCAGCAGTGGGGTTGGTGGGGGAAGTGCTGGGGCCAACGTCCTGACTTTC
D gene: TRBD1; V gene: TRBV6-1; clone size: .; J gene: TRBJ1-5; CDR3 protein: CASSEADRVGGQPQHF; CDR3 DNA: TGTGCCAGCAGTGAAGCGGACAGGGTAGGAGGTCAGCCCCAGCATTTT
D gene: .; V gene: TRBV7-9; clone size: .; J gene: TRBJ2-2; CDR3 protein: CASSLAGSGELFF; CDR3 DNA: TGTGCCAGCAGCTTAGCGGGCTCCGGGGAGCTGTTTTTT
D gene: TRBD2; V gene: TRBV7-2; clone size: .; J gene: TRBJ2-7; CDR3 protein: CASSLDWTSGAYEQYF; CDR3 DNA: TGTGCCAGCAGCTTAGACTGGACTAGCGGGGCCTACGAGCAGTACTTC
D gene: .; V gene: TRBV4-1; clone size: .; J gene: TRBJ2-1; CDR3 protein: CASTHVGGGSSYNEQFF; CDR3 DNA: TGCGCCAGCACTCATGTGGGGGGGGGCAGCTCCTACAATGAGCAGTTCTTC
D gene: .; V gene: TRBV11-3; clone size: .; J gene: TRBJ2-2; CDR3 protein: CASSARTDTGELFF; CDR3 DNA: TGTGCCAGCAGCGCACGGACAGACACCGGGGAGCTGTTTTTT
D gene: TRBD1; V gene: TRBV2; clone size: .; J gene: TRBJ1-2; CDR3 protein: CASRGGSTGGWSNYGYTF; CDR3 DNA: TGTGCCAGCAGGGGCGGGAGTACAGGGGGCTGGTCCAACTATGGCTACACCTTC
D gene: .; V gene: TRBV18; clone size: .; J gene: TRBJ1-5; CDR3 protein: CASSPGQPQHF; CDR3 DNA: TGTGCCAGCTCACCCGGTCAGCCCCAGCATTTT
D gene: .; V gene: TRBV21-1; clone size: once; J gene: TRBJ2-3; CDR3 protein: CASSSGATLMLRNTQYF; CDR3 DNA: TGTGCCAGCAGCAGTGGGGCAACGTTAATGCTTAGAAATACGCAGTATTTT
D gene: .; V gene: TRBV20-1; clone size: .; J gene: TRBJ2-3; CDR3 protein: CSARIQDTQYF; CDR3 DNA: TGCAGTGCTAGGATCCAAGATACGCAGTATTTT
D gene: .; V gene: TRBV6-1; clone size: .; J gene: TRBJ1-4; CDR3 protein: CASSGGSRGNEKLFF; CDR3 DNA: TGTGCCAGCAGTGGGGGCTCGCGAGGGAATGAAAAACTGTTTTTT
D gene: TRBD2; V gene: TRBV7-9; clone size: .; J gene: TRBJ2-3; CDR3 protein: CASGGTMETQYF; CDR3 DNA: TGTGCCTCCGGCGGGACTATGGAAACGCAGTATTTT
D gene: .; V gene: TRBV6-5; clone size: medium-sized; J gene: TRBJ1-3; CDR3 protein: CASRLGSTSGNTIYF; CDR3 DNA: TGTGCCAGCAGACTAGGGTCGACGTCTGGAAACACCATATATTTT
D gene: TRBD2; V gene: TRBV7-9; clone size: once; J gene: TRBJ2-1; CDR3 protein: CASSLEASGRNEQFF; CDR3 DNA: TGTGCCAGCAGCTTAGAGGCTAGCGGGAGGAATGAGCAGTTCTTC
D gene: .; V gene: TRBV12-5; clone size: .; J gene: TRBJ2-5; CDR3 protein: CASGFGTRGETQYF; CDR3 DNA: TGTGCTAGTGGTTTCGGGACTCGGGGGGAGACCCAGTACTTC
D gene: .; V gene: TRBV5-1; clone size: .; J gene: TRBJ2-1; CDR3 protein: CASSLVGLGNEQFF; CDR3 DNA: TGCGCCAGCAGCTTGGTAGGGCTTGGCAATGAGCAGTTCTTC
D gene: .; V gene: TRBV6-1; clone size: .; J gene: TRBJ2-5; CDR3 protein: CASSPTRTQYF; CDR3 DNA: TGTGCCAGCAGCCCCACTAGGACCCAGTACTTC
D gene: .; V gene: TRBV6-5; clone size: .; J gene: TRBJ1-2; CDR3 protein: CASSYSASEHYGYTF; CDR3 DNA: TGTGCCAGCAGTTACTCCGCGAGCGAGCACTATGGCTACACCTTC
D gene: .; V gene: TRBV10-3; clone size: .; J gene: TRBJ1-1; CDR3 protein: CAISPPPGQGEAFF; CDR3 DNA: TGTGCCATCAGTCCCCCCCCCGGGCAGGGTGAAGCTTTCTTT
D gene: .; V gene: TRBV19; clone size: .; J gene: TRBJ1-5; CDR3 protein: CASRTYLQDQPQHF; CDR3 DNA: TGTGCCAGTAGGACCTACTTGCAGGATCAGCCCCAGCATTTT
D gene: .; V gene: TRBV2; clone size: .; J gene: TRBJ1-2; CDR3 protein: CASALVFYGYTF; CDR3 DNA: TGTGCCAGCGCCCTGGTGTTCTATGGCTACACCTTC
D gene: .; V gene: TRBV5-4; clone size: .; J gene: TRBJ2-7; CDR3 protein: CASSLGYEQYF; CDR3 DNA: TGTGCCAGCAGCTTGGGGTACGAGCAGTACTTC
D gene: .; V gene: TRBV5-1; clone size: .; J gene: TRBJ1-4; CDR3 protein: CASSLDQGLGKLFF; CDR3 DNA: TGCGCCAGCAGCTTGGACCAGGGCCTAGGAAAACTGTTTTTT
D gene: .; V gene: TRBV29-1; clone size: .; J gene: TRBJ1-4; CDR3 protein: CSGYRSNEKLFF; CDR3 DNA: TGCAGCGGTTACAGATCTAATGAAAAACTGTTTTTT
D gene: TRBD2; V gene: TRBV4-2; clone size: .; J gene: TRBJ2-1; CDR3 protein: CASSQTHTGTSGSRYNEQFF; CDR3 DNA: TGTGCCAGCAGCCAAACCCACACCGGGACTAGCGGGAGTAGGTACAATGAGCAGTTCTTC